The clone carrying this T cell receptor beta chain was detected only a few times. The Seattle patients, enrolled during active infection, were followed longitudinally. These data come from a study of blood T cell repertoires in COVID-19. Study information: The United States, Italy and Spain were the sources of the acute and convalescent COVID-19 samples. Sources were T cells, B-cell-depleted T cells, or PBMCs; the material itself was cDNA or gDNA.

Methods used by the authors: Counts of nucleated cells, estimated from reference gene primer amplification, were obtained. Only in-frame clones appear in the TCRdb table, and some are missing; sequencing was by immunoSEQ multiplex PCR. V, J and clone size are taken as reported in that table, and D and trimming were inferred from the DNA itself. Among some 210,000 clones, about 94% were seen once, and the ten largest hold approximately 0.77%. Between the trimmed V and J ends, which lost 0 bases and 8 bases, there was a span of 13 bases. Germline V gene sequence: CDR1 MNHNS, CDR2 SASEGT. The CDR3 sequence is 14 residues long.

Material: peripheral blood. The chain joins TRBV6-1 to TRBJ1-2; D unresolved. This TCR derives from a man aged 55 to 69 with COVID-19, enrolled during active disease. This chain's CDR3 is CASSEAWAAGGYTF. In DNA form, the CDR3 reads TGTGCCAGCAGTGAAGCTTGGGCTGCCGGCGGCTACACCTTC.